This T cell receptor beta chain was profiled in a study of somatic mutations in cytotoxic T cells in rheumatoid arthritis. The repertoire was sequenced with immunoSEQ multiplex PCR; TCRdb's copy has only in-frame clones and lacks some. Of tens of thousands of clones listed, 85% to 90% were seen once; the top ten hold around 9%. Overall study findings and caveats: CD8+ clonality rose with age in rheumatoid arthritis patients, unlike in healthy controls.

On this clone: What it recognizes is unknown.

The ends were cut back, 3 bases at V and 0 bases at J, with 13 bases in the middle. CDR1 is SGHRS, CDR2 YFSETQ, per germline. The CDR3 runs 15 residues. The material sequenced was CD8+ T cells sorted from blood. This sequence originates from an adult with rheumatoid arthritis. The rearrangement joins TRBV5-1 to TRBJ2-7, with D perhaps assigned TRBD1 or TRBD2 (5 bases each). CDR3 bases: TGCGCCAGCAGCTCCGGGACGGGAAACTCCTACGAGCAGTACTTC. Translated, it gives CASSSGTGNSYEQYF.